Shown below are 30 T cell receptor beta chains from a single sample sequenced in a study of T cell responses to AZD1222 COVID-19 vaccine (TCRdb year 2021). The sample's time point, from its label and the paper: baseline before first vaccination. To prepare the library, the immunoSEQ multiplex PCR assay was applied. TCRdb stores this immuneACCESS table with in-frame sequences only. Part of the clones is absent; in the studies checked, under half of the shortfall reflects unresolved V genes, and no reason is known for the rest. A total of around 91,000 clones appear in this sample, 70% to 90% of them only once. 15% to 20% of the sample goes to the ten largest clones. The material sequenced was peripheral blood, taken on day 0 of AZD1222 vaccination. These TCRs come from an adult in good health.

This rearrangement joins TRBV19 to TRBJ2-2; D is uncertain. Germline V gene data show CDR1 as LNHDA and CDR2 as SQIVND (reference sequence). V lost 7 bases and J 2 bases, leaving 5 bases between the germline ends. The CDR3 runs to 12 residues. This CDR3 is CASTANTGELFF. The CDR3 DNA sequence: TGTGCCAGTACAGCCAACACCGGGGAGCTGTTTTTT.

This clone was detected a few times. The chain uses TRBV18 and TRBJ2-1; D gene unclear. CDR1 is KGHSH, CDR2 LQKENI, per germline. The CDR3 has 15 amino acids. The germline V and J ends were trimmed by 4 bases and 0 bases, with 10 bases remaining between them. CDR3 residues: CASSLAPSSYNEQFF. CDR3 coding DNA: TGTGCCAGCTCACTCGCACCTAGCTCCTACAATGAGCAGTTCTTC.

This chain uses TRBV9 with TRBJ1-5; weak D call: TRBD1 (5 bases). The CDR3 sequence is 15 residues long. The germline V and J ends were trimmed by 1 base and 0 bases, with 8 bases remaining between them. Germline V gives CDR1 SGDLS, CDR2 YYNGEE. Written as DNA, the CDR3 is TGTGCCAGCAGCGTATCCGGGGGTAGCAATCAGCCCCAGCATTTT. It is translated as CASSVSGGSNQPQHF.

The V and J genes are TRBV7-8 and TRBJ1-1; no definite D call. CDR3 length: 12 residues. CDR1 SGHVS and CDR2 FQNEAQ come from the germline V gene. The V end was cut by 3 bases, the J end by 1 base, with 3 bases between. The CDR3 DNA is TGTGCCAGCAGCTTTGGGAACACTGAAGCTTTCTTT. It encodes CASSFGNTEAFF.

CDR3 sequence reads: CASSQTGLAASTDTQYF. The CDR3, as DNA: TGTGCCAGCAGCCAGACAGGACTAGCGGCTAGCACAGATACGCAGTATTTT. The chain has TRBV4-2 and TRBJ2-3; 10 bases line up with TRBD2. V trimming: 3 bases; J trimming: 0 bases; junction bases outside the gene matches: 6. The CDR3 is made up of 17 amino acids. Germline CDR1 reads LGHNA; CDR2 reads YNFKEQ.

As concerns this clone: Compared with germline, one end of the junction differs, possibly owing to a read error. This chain links TRBV18 with TRBJ2-7; D is unresolved. From germline, CDR1 is KGHSH and CDR2 LQKENI. CDR3 length equals 13 residues. The CDR3 loop is CASSPAASYEQYF. The CDR3 nucleotides read TGTGCCAGCTCACCGGCAGCCTCCTACGAGCAATACTTC.

This chain uses TRBV5-4 with TRBJ2-1; either TRBD1 or TRBD2 may fit D (5 bases each). Germline lookup yields CDR1 SGHNT and CDR2 YYREEE (reference sequence). The CDR3 totals 13 residues. V lost 5 bases, J lost 10 bases, and 16 bases lay in between. CDR3 in amino acids: CASSRDEKGEQFF. CDR3 nucleotides: TGTGCCAGCAGTCGGGACGAGAAGGGAGAGCAGTTCTTC.

The chain's CDR3 is CASSVGDADGYTF. In nucleotides, the CDR3 is TGTGCCAGCAGCGTAGGGGATGCGGATGGCTACACCTTC. The V and J genes are TRBV9 and TRBJ1-2, with D uncertain. Germline V gene data show CDR1 as SGDLS and CDR2 as YYNGEE. With 0 bases removed from V and 6 bases from J, the gap between germline ends came to 9 bases. CDR3 length equals 13 residues.

The gene calls are TRBV6-2 or TRBV6-3 and TRBJ2-2; no clear D. The CDR3 runs 15 residues. V was trimmed by 1 base and J by 6 bases, leaving 12 bases between them. Germline V gene sequence: CDR1 MNHEY, CDR2 SVGEGT. The CDR3 loop is CASSYFNPDAGELFF. The CDR3 DNA reads as TGTGCCAGCAGTTACTTCAACCCTGACGCCGGGGAGCTGTTTTTT.

This clone has just one count. Here the CDR3 reads CAIRPGLTNNEQFF. The CDR3 nucleotides read TGTGCCATCAGGCCGGGACTAACCAACAATGAGCAGTTCTTC. The V and J genes are TRBV10-3 and TRBJ2-1; 7 positions match TRBD2. This CDR3 contains 14 residues. The V gene's germline CDR1 is ENHRY and CDR2 SYGVKD. V lost 6 bases to trimming and J lost 5 bases; unmatched junction nucleotides: 7.

The V and J genes are TRBV2 and TRBJ2-7; D not resolved. Trimming removed 2 bases at V and 2 bases at J, with 4 bases between. In germline, CDR1 is SNHLY, CDR2 FYNNEI. The CDR3 sequence is 12 residues long. CDR3 sequence (DNA): TGTGCCAGCAGTGAACAGACCTACGAGCAGTACTTC. Protein: CASSEQTYEQYF. Full variable domain (missing parts from reference TRBV2 and TRBJ2-7): EPEVTQTPSHQVTQMGQEVILRCVPISNHLYFYWYRQILGQKVEFLVSFYNNEISEKSEIFDDQFSVERPDGSNFTLKIRSTKLEDSAMYFCASSEQTYEQYFGPGTRLTVT.

V gene TRBV5-8 combines with J gene TRBJ1-2, with a possible D match to TRBD1 (6 bases). From germline, CDR1 is SGHTS and CDR2 YDEGEE. The V and J ends lost 4 bases and 7 bases respectively, with 11 bases between them. CDR3 length: 12 residues. The CDR3 DNA follows: TGTGCCAGCAGCCCTCAGGGGATTGGCTACACCTTC. This encodes CASSPQGIGYTF. Variable domain in full (rest from reference TRBV5-8 and TRBJ1-2): EAGVTQSPTHLIKTRGQQATLRCSPISGHTSVYWYQQALGLGLQFLLWYDEGEERNRGNFPPRFSGRQFPNYSSELNVNALELEDSALYLCASSPQGIGYTFGSGTRLTVV.

V is TRBV7-6 and J is TRBJ1-5, with D possibly matching TRBD1 (5 bases). This CDR3 contains 14 residues. V shed 5 bases and J shed 6 bases, with 14 bases lying between them. Germline CDR1 and CDR2: SGHVS and FNYEAQ. The CDR3 is CASSPIGAVQPQHF. The CDR3 DNA reads TGTGCCAGCAGCCCGATTGGGGCCGTTCAGCCCCAGCATTTT. The whole variable domain, remainder taken from reference TRBV7-6 and TRBJ1-5, is GAGVSQSPRYKVTKRGQDVALRCDPISGHVSLYWYRQALGQGPEFLTYFNYEAQQDKSGLPNDRFSAERPEGSISTLTIQRTEQRDSAMYRCASSPIGAVQPQHFGDGTRLSIL.

The V gene is TRBV6-5, the J gene TRBJ1-6; D is unclear. CDR1 is MNHEY, CDR2 SVGAGI, per germline. This CDR3 spans 16 amino acids. V shed 2 bases and J shed 8 bases, with 16 bases lying between them. The CDR3 DNA reads TGTGCCAGCAGTTACATGGTCGGGGAGGCGCATTCACCCCTCCACTTT. It specifies CASSYMVGEAHSPLHF.

The V call is TRBV9, the J call TRBJ2-2; 10 bases are a match to TRBD2. This CDR3 has 17 residues. Trimming removed 2 bases from V and 0 bases from J; junction bases left unmatched: 4. CDR1 is SGDLS and CDR2 is YYNGEE in the germline V gene. The CDR3, as DNA: TGTGCCAGCAGCGTTCTAGGACTAGCGGCGAACACCGGGGAGCTGTTTTTT. Translating it yields CASSVLGLAANTGELFF.

The rearrangement links TRBV19 to TRBJ2-1; 8 bases agree with TRBD2. CDR1 is LNHDA, CDR2 SQIVND, per germline (reference sequence). The CDR3 has 14 residues. V shed 6 bases, J shed 3 bases, and the junction held 4 bases outside the gene matches. DNA of the CDR3: TGTGCCAGTAGACCCAGCGGGAGCTACAATGAGCAGTTCTTC. Amino acid sequence: CASRPSGSYNEQFF.

The V and J genes are TRBV7-9 and TRBJ1-2, with D maybe TRBD1 (5 bases). Trimming removed 7 bases at V and 4 bases at J, with 13 bases between. The CDR3 is 13 residues long. Germline values: CDR1 SEHNR, CDR2 FQNEAQ (reference sequence). CDR3 DNA: TGTGCCAGCACCCCACAGACAGTCTATGGCTACACCTTC. Residues: CASTPQTVYGYTF.

This clone is a singleton in its sample. This rearrangement joins TRBV7-8 to TRBJ2-3; perhaps TRBD2 as D (6 bases). The CDR3 totals 15 residues. Germline lookup yields CDR1 SGHVS and CDR2 FQNEAQ. The V gene lost 6 bases and the J gene lost 1 base, with 14 bases spanning the gap. The CDR3 sequence is CASSLLADGTDTQYF. The CDR3 region has the DNA TGTGCCAGCAGTTTACTAGCTGATGGCACAGATACGCAGTATTTT.

The rearrangement uses TRBV5-4 and TRBJ1-2, with TRBD1 identical over 7 bases. The germline V gene encodes CDR1 SGHNT and CDR2 YYREEE (reference sequence). V shed 5 bases, J shed 4 bases, and the junction held 8 bases outside the gene matches. The CDR3 covers 14 residues. CDR3 in DNA: TGTGCCAGCAGTATCAACAGGGGAACCTATGGCTACACCTTC. Translation: CASSINRGTYGYTF.

The chain is built from TRBV15 and TRBJ1-2, with 8 positions matching TRBD1. The length of the CDR3 is 18 residues. Germline CDR1 is LNHNV and CDR2 is YYDKDF (reference sequence). The trim removed 3 bases at V and 4 bases at J, leaving 16 bases unmatched. The CDR3 region is CATSSRQGRYSLSYGYTF. The DNA of the CDR3 is TGTGCCACCAGCAGCCGACAGGGGCGTTATAGCCTTAGCTATGGCTACACCTTC. The whole variable domain, filled in from reference TRBV15 and TRBJ1-2, reads DAMVIQNPRYQVTQFGKPVTLSCSQTLNHNVMYWYQQKSSQAPKLLFHYYDKDFNNEADTPDNFQSRRPNTSFCFLDIRSPGLGDTAMYLCATSSRQGRYSLSYGYTFGSGTRLTVV.

This clone appeared a few times. V is TRBV6-5 and J is TRBJ1-2, with 10 bases identical to TRBD1. Trimming removed 0 bases from V and 4 bases from J; junction bases left unmatched: 5. The CDR3 runs 16 residues. Germline CDR1 is MNHEY and CDR2 is SVGAGI. The DNA for the CDR3 is TGTGCCAGCAGTTACTCTGGGACAGGGGTTACCTATGGCTACACCTTC. This encodes CASSYSGTGVTYGYTF.

The chain links TRBV2 to TRBJ1-1; D gene ambiguous. The CDR3 contains 13 residues. Trimming cost V 8 bases and J 1 base, with 11 bases left between them. CDR1 is SNHLY, CDR2 FYNNEI, per germline. The CDR3 sequence: CASGKGWNTEAFF. The CDR3 DNA follows: TGTGCCAGCGGGAAGGGATGGAACACTGAAGCTTTCTTT.

The chain is built from TRBV10-3 and TRBJ2-7; the match to TRBD2 covers 9 bases. Losses at the gene ends were 2 bases for V and 6 bases for J; bases not matched to a gene: 8. The CDR3 length is 15 residues. CDR1 ENHRY and CDR2 SYGVKD come from the germline V gene. The CDR3 DNA reads as TGTGCCATCAGTGAGCCTAGCGGGATTCCTACCGAGCAGTACTTC. This codes for CAISEPSGIPTEQYF.

In its sample, this clone was seen once. The chain links TRBV9 to TRBJ2-5, with 9 positions matching TRBD1. Germline V gene lookup returns CDR1 SGDLS and CDR2 YYNGEE. V was clipped by 3 bases and J by 5 bases; unmatched bases: 5. The CDR3 contains 14 residues. This CDR3 is CASSALTGGETQYF. CDR3 nucleotide sequence: TGTGCCAGCAGCGCCTTGACAGGGGGTGAGACCCAGTACTTC.

This chain links TRBV19 with TRBJ2-3, with 7 positions matching TRBD2. The V segment lost 4 bases and the J segment 1 base; nucleotides outside the gene matches: 5. The CDR3 extends over 15 amino acids. The germline gives CDR1 LNHDA, CDR2 SQIVND (reference sequence). The CDR3 coding sequence is TGTGCCAGTAGTACCCAGCGGGAAGGCACAGATACGCAGTATTTT. Amino acids: CASSTQREGTDTQYF.

The V and J genes are TRBV5-4 and TRBJ1-1; maybe TRBD1 (6 bases). There are 14 residues in the CDR3. CDR1 and CDR2 from the germline V gene are SGHNT and YYREEE (reference sequence). V lost 4 bases, J lost 1 base, and 11 bases lay in between. The CDR3 DNA reads TGTGCCAGCAGCCAACAGGGACGGAACACTGAAGCTTTCTTT. It codes for CASSQQGRNTEAFF.

The genes are TRBV5-5 and TRBJ1-1, with D possibly being TRBD1 (6 bases). Trimming pared 4 bases from V and 1 base from J, leaving 14 bases between. The CDR3 spans 15 residues. CDR1 is SGHKS and CDR2 is YYEKEE in the germline V gene (reference sequence). Here the CDR3 reads CASSHEGGRNTEAFF. The CDR3 region has the DNA TGTGCCAGCAGCCATGAGGGGGGCCGGAACACTGAAGCTTTCTTT.

The J gene is TRBJ1-3, the V gene TRBV4-1, with D possibly TRBD1 on 5 matching bases. The CDR3 length is 14 residues. CDR1 is MGHRA, CDR2 YSYEKL, per germline. The germline V and J ends were trimmed by 2 bases and 2 bases, with 7 bases remaining between them. The CDR3 loop reads CASSQLGAGNTIYF. DNA of the CDR3: TGCGCCAGCAGCCAATTAGGGGCTGGAAACACCATATATTTT.

The rearrangement joins TRBV5-1 to TRBJ2-2; 12 nucleotides line up with TRBD2. CDR3 length equals 17 residues. Germline-derived CDR1 and CDR2 are SGHRS and YFSETQ. With V trimmed by 2 bases and J by 1 base, 3 bases remained unmatched. The CDR3 is CASSFLAGGLNTGELFF. In nucleotides, the CDR3 is TGCGCCAGCAGCTTCCTAGCGGGAGGGCTGAACACCGGGGAGCTGTTTTTT.

This clone was observed a single time. V usage is TRBV24-1 and J usage is TRBJ1-2; 8 bases agree with TRBD1. Per the germline V gene, CDR1 is KGHDR and CDR2 is SFDVKD. This CDR3 has 16 residues. Trimming cost V 2 bases and J 8 bases; bases outside gene matches: 12. The CDR3 DNA is TGTGCCACCAGTGATTCGGAGACAGGGGCCCCAGGAGGCTACACCTTC. The encoded protein is CATSDSETGAPGGYTF.